This TCR beta chain comes out of a study of shared clonotypes between healthy human individuals. Trimming stripped 2 bases from V and 0 bases from J, with 21 bases between. Germline assignment: CDR1 SGHTA and CDR2 FQGTGA. This CDR3 contains 19 residues. The assay was carried out at the deep level. Produced via immunoSEQ multiplex PCR; TCRdb's table is partial and in-frame only. The sample lists roughly 2,300,000 clones, 85% to 95% seen once, with around 0.4% in the top ten. Study results and limitations: With several donors compared, roughly 4.9% of naive CD4 clonotypes were shared.

A note on this clone: As yet, its antigen is unknown.

Input material: naive CD4+ T cells from PBMCs. Subset specified: CD45RA+ positively selected. The chain has TRBV7-3 and TRBJ2-3; D is perhaps TRBD2 (6 bases). The TCR was taken from a man younger than 30 in good health. Some clones in this sample may be carry-over from other donors' samples. CDR3 sequence (DNA): TGTGCCAGCAGCTTAGTTCCAGTGGGAGGCCCCTCTAGCACAGATACGCAGTATTTT. Its protein is CASSLVPVGGPSSTDTQYF.